Listed here is a single T cell receptor beta chain. As originally analysed: Reference gene primer amplification yielded estimated nucleated cell counts. This table comes from immunoSEQ multiplex PCR, and its TCRdb copy is limited to in-frame clones, with some not included. V and J calls and clone size are copied from that table; D and trimming were computed from the DNA. The sample carries 150,000 to 200,000 clones, over 75% recorded once. This sample is part of a study of blood T cell repertoires in COVID-19. Study context: Samples came from the United States, Italy and Spain, spanning acute and convalescent COVID-19. T cells, B-cell-depleted T cells, or PBMCs provided the cDNA or gDNA that served as material.

From germline, CDR1 is GTSNPN and CDR2 SVGIG (reference sequence). V lost 3 bases and J lost 6, with 14 bases in between. The CDR3 loop spans 13 amino acids. The chain links TRBV30 to TRBJ1-2; D is unclear. Sequencing used peripheral blood. This TCR was sampled from a woman between 65 and 79 years old with acute or convalescent COVID-19. The CDR3 sequence is CAWSGRWEDGYTF. For the CDR3, the DNA is TGTGCCTGGAGCGGCCGATGGGAGGATGGCTACACCTTC.